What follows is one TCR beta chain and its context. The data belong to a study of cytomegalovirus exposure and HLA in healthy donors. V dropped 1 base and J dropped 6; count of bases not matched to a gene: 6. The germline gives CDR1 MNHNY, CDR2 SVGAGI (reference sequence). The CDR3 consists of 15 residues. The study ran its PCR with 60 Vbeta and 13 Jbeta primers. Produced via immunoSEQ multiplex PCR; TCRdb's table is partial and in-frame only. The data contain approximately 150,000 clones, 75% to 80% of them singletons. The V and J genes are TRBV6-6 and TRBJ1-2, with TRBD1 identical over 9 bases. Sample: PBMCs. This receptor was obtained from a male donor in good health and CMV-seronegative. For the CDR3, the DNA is TGTGCCAGCAGTTACTTGGGACAGGGAGTGGATGGCTACACCTTC. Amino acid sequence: CASSYLGQGVDGYTF.